This T cell receptor (beta chain) appears in the sequencing data of a study of spatial heterogeneity in lung cancer. Notes on the study in general: Coverage of tumor T cells, an estimated figure, was about 6.3% for alpha and around 12% for beta chains. Mutation tallies in tumors tracked expanded intratumoral alpha and beta TCR counts.

TCRdb re-called the 5' RACE reads through MiXCR, storing one row per CDR3 protein. The sample lists more than 10,000 distinct CDR3 sequences, over 4.5% occurring once. This clonotype was observed at least ten times. The antigen is undetermined. This CDR3 region has 16 residues. Trimming at V came to 5 bases and at J to 2 bases, leaving 8 bases not matched to a gene. Germline CDR1 is MNHEY and CDR2 is SVGEGT. Time point noted: sample taken at primary tumor resection. The donor group consisted of around 66 patients who had untreated, early-stage non-small cell lung cancer. The gene calls are TRBV6-2 or TRBV6-3 and TRBJ2-2, with TRBD2 matching over 7 bases. This TCR was sampled from a male donor with early-stage non-small cell lung cancer. This specimen consisted of lung tumor tissue, obtained at surgery. The CDR3 loop is CASSRPGGINTGELFF. CDR3 bases: TGTGCCAGCAGTCGGCCGGGGGGAATAAACACCGGGGAGCTGTTTTTT.